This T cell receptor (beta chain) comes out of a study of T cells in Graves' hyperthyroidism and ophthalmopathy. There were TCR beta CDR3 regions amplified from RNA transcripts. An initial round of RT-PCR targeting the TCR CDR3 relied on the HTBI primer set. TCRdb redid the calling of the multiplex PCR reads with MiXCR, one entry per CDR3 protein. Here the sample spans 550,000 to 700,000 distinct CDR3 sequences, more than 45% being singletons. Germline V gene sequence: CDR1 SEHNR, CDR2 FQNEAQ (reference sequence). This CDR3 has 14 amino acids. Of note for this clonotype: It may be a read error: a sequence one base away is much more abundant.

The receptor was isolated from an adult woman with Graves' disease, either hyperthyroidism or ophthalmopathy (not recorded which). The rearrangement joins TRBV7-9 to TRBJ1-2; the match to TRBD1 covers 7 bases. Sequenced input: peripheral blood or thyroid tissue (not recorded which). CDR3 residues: CASSQGEELNGHTF. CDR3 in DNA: TGTGCCAGCAGCCAGGGGGAAGAGTTGAATGGCCACACCTTC.